This T cell receptor (beta chain) was sequenced for a study of cytomegalovirus exposure and HLA in healthy donors. Looking at the study overall: From HLA-typed donors, an early data release held about 85 million unique TCRs. Whole-study results and caveats: Fewer N-insertions than the roughly 600-donor mean were reportedly shown by an Asian-associated ancestry cluster in a later analysis.

On this clone itself: Its antigen is not identified.

In the PCR, 60 Vbeta and 13 Jbeta primers were used. Here immunoSEQ multiplex PCR was the method, and the copy in TCRdb shows in-frame clones only, minus some. This table holds over 150,000 clones, around four fifths found once. The sequenced sample consisted of PBMCs. The receptor was derived from a woman in her sixties in good health and CMV-seropositive.

The CDR3 reads CASRGARTGANYEQYF. The CDR3 coding sequence is TGTGCCAGCAGAGGAGCAAGGACAGGGGCAAACTACGAGCAGTACTTC. The rearrangement links TRBV2 to TRBJ2-7, with 9 bases matching TRBD1. V shed 6 bases, J shed 3 bases, and the junction held 12 bases outside the gene matches. CDR1 and CDR2 from the germline V gene are SNHLY and FYNNEI. The CDR3 has 16 residues.